What follows are 26 T cell receptor beta chains derived from one specimen sequenced in a study of CD8+ T cells in alopecia areata. The authors extracted RNA and reverse transcribed it into cDNA as the sequencing template. Clones were sequenced by immunoSEQ multiplex PCR, and TCRdb holds only the in-frame ones, with some missing. The data contain 180,000 or so clones, approximately 50% of them singletons. The treatment was: oral pan-JAK inhibitor, 5-10 mg twice daily. Sequenced material: CD8+ T cells sorted from blood, taken around week 53, from a patient treated with tofacitinib. Receptors were obtained from a human donor with alopecia areata.

This clone has more than one count but fewer than ten. The chain employs TRBV19 and TRBJ2-2, with 7 bases that match TRBD2. There are 13 residues in the CDR3. Trimming cost V 10 bases and J 6 bases; bases outside gene matches: 8. Germline lookup yields CDR1 LNHDA and CDR2 SQIVND (reference sequence). CDR3 sequence reads: CATKGGNAGELFF. In DNA, the CDR3 is TGTGCCACAAAGGGAGGGAATGCCGGGGAGCTGTTTTTT.

This clone was observed a single time. The J gene is TRBJ2-7, the V gene TRBV9, with D perhaps being TRBD1 or TRBD2 (6 bases each). The V end lost 3 bases, the J end lost 5 bases, and 18 bases lay between the germline ends. Germline CDR1 is SGDLS and CDR2 is YYNGEE. This CDR3 is 15 amino acids long. CDR3 nucleotide sequence: TGTGCCAGCAGCGATACTTTGGGGGGCGTCAACGAGCAGTACTTC. Amino acids: CASSDTLGGVNEQYF.

This clone showed up just a few times. The chain recombines TRBV25-1 with TRBJ1-1; D not resolved. The ends were cut back, 6 bases at V and 4 bases at J, with 15 bases in the middle. The CDR3 runs to 14 residues. Germline loops: CDR1 MGHDK, CDR2 SYGVNS. CDR3 in amino acids: CASSPGLLGTEAFF. The CDR3 nucleotides read TGTGCCAGCAGCCCGGGGTTGTTGGGCACTGAAGCTTTCTTT.

This chain connects TRBV30 to TRBJ2-7, with a tentative D call TRBD1 (5 bases). The CDR3 covers 11 residues. Trimming stripped 8 bases from V and 6 bases from J, with 14 bases between. Germline V gives CDR1 GTSNPN, CDR2 SVGIG (reference sequence). The CDR3 sequence: CAGTQGSEQYF. The CDR3 DNA reads as TGTGCCGGAACGCAGGGATCCGAGCAGTACTTC. The whole variable domain, filled in from reference TRBV30 and TRBJ2-7, reads SQTIHQWPATLVQPVGSPLSLECTVEGTSNPNLYWYRQAAGRGLQLLFYSVGIGQISSEVPQNLSASRPQDRQFILSSKKLLLSDSGFYLCAGTQGSEQYFGPGTRLTVT.

The chain couples TRBV30 to TRBJ1-1; TRBD1 matches at 7 bases. The CDR3 has 12 amino acids. Germline V lookup: CDR1 GTSNPN, CDR2 SVGIG (reference sequence). V shed 7 bases, J shed 5 bases, and the junction held 7 bases outside the gene matches. CDR3 amino acids: CASTGVVTEAFF. CDR3 DNA sequence: TGTGCCTCAACAGGGGTTGTAACTGAAGCTTTCTTT.

The chain links TRBV13 to TRBJ1-4; D is uncertain. Germline assignment: CDR1 PRHDT and CDR2 FYEKMQ (reference sequence). The CDR3 is 14 amino acids. V was clipped by 0 bases and J by 4 bases, with 6 bases between them. Here the CDR3 reads CASSLGGRNEKLFF. The DNA for the CDR3 is TGTGCCAGCAGCTTAGGGGGCCGTAATGAAAAACTGTTTTTT.

This clone occurred a few times. V is TRBV10-3 and J is TRBJ1-2, with 9 bases that match TRBD1. The CDR3 is made up of 13 amino acids. CDR1 ENHRY and CDR2 SYGVKD come from the germline V gene. V lost 11 bases and J lost 5; bases outside the gene matches: 9. The CDR3 loop is CAASGDRDYGYTF. The DNA of the CDR3 is TGTGCCGCATCGGGGGACAGGGATTATGGCTACACCTTC.

This chain joins TRBV20-1 and TRBJ1-1, with a possible D match to TRBD1 (5 bases). The germline V gene has CDR1 DFQATT and CDR2 SNEGSKA (reference sequence). The V and J ends lost 5 bases and 8 bases respectively, with 12 bases between them. The CDR3 loop spans 11 amino acids. For the CDR3, the DNA is TGCAGTGCTGGACTCGACAGCGAAGCTTTCTTT. Translated, it gives CSAGLDSEAFF.

The chain uses TRBV6-5 and TRBJ1-5; TRBD1 is a possible D gene (5 bases). CDR1 is MNHEY, CDR2 SVGAGI, per germline. The CDR3 runs to 14 residues. V lost 5 bases to trimming and J lost 5 bases, with 13 bases between them. The DNA for the CDR3 is TGTGCCAGCAGTCAGACAGCCGGAGATCAGCCCCAGCATTTT. It yields the protein CASSQTAGDQPQHF.

The rearrangement joins TRBV7-6 to TRBJ2-7, with D possibly called TRBD1 or TRBD2 (5 bases each). CDR1 is SGHVS, CDR2 FNYEAQ, per germline. Trimming stripped 3 bases from V and 2 bases from J, with 14 bases between. The CDR3 runs 15 residues. The CDR3 coding sequence is TGTGCCAGCAGCTTTAGCCCGGGACGAACCTACGAGCAGTACTTC. Translating it yields CASSFSPGRTYEQYF.

The chain carries TRBV5-4 and TRBJ1-3, with D unresolved. V lost 4 bases to trimming and J lost 5 bases, with 7 bases between them. CDR3 length: 12 amino acids. CDR1 and CDR2 from the germline V gene are SGHNT and YYREEE (reference sequence). The CDR3 protein is CASSQQRNTIYF. The DNA for the CDR3 is TGTGCCAGCAGCCAGCAGAGAAACACCATATATTTT.

The V and J genes are TRBV11-2 and TRBJ2-7; no firm D call. CDR1 and CDR2 (germline): SGHAT, FQNNGV. The CDR3 has 12 residues. V lost 5 bases to trimming and J lost 6 bases, with 11 bases between them. The CDR3 sequence is CASSPLPGEQYF. The CDR3 bases are TGTGCCAGCAGCCCCCTACCCGGCGAGCAGTACTTC.

In its sample, this clone was seen a few times. V usage is TRBV7-9 and J usage is TRBJ2-5; D is possibly TRBD1 (6 bases). Between the trimmed V and J ends, which lost 4 bases and 2 bases, there was a span of 20 bases. CDR1 is SEHNR, CDR2 FQNEAQ, per germline (reference sequence). This CDR3 comprises 17 residues. In DNA form, the CDR3 reads TGTGCCAGCAGCTGCGAGACAGGACTTGGGGCACAAGAGACCCAGTACTTC. Protein: CASSCETGLGAQETQYF.

The rearrangement uses TRBV4-3 and TRBJ1-2; 8 bases map to TRBD1. This CDR3 comprises 16 residues. V dropped 0 bases and J dropped 7; count of bases not matched to a gene: 10. Germline assignment: CDR1 LGHNA and CDR2 YSLEER. CDR3 amino acids: CASSQDGGQARGGYTF. CDR3 DNA sequence: TGCGCCAGCAGCCAAGATGGGGGACAGGCCCGGGGTGGCTACACCTTC.

The chain uses TRBV30 and TRBJ2-3, with D unresolved. Germline lookup yields CDR1 GTSNPN and CDR2 SVGIG (reference sequence). V dropped 1 base and J dropped 6 bases, with 20 bases sitting between them. CDR3 length: 16 residues. CDR3 protein: CAWSGLFGQPQDTQYF. Here the CDR3 DNA reads TGTGCCTGGAGTGGTTTGTTCGGCCAACCTCAGGATACGCAGTATTTT.

J is TRBJ2-5 and V is TRBV4-3, with TRBD2 identical over 9 bases. This CDR3 is 17 amino acids long. With 0 bases clipped from V and 0 bases from J, the junction kept 5 bases outside the gene matches. Germline CDR1 is LGHNA and CDR2 is YSLEER. The CDR3 loop is CASSQDKERGDQETQYF. The CDR3 DNA is TGCGCCAGCAGCCAAGATAAGGAGCGGGGGGACCAAGAGACCCAGTACTTC.

This clone was seen a few times. This chain links TRBV11-2 with TRBJ2-4; D is undetermined. The germline V and J ends were trimmed by 1 base and 2 bases, with 9 bases remaining between them. Germline V gives CDR1 SGHAT, CDR2 FQNNGV. The CDR3 runs 15 residues. The CDR3 is CASSLVLGTKNIQYF. The CDR3 DNA sequence: TGTGCCAGCAGCTTAGTCTTGGGAACCAAAAACATTCAGTACTTC.

The gene calls are TRBV20-1 and TRBJ1-1; D is undetermined. Germline V gene lookup returns CDR1 DFQATT and CDR2 SNEGSKA (reference sequence). Trimming took 7 bases from V and 1 from J, leaving 7 bases between them. CDR3 size: 11 residues. The CDR3 sequence is CSVDENTEAFF. CDR3 nucleotides: TGCAGTGTAGACGAGAACACTGAAGCTTTCTTT.

This clone was recorded a few times. V is TRBV11-2 and J is TRBJ2-5, with TRBD1 matching 11 bases. This CDR3 region has 14 residues. J gave up 5 bases and V 5 bases, and 4 bases lay outside the gene matches. Germline CDR1 and CDR2: SGHAT and FQNNGV. The CDR3 region has the DNA TGTGCCAGCAGCGGACAGGGGGCGAGTGAGACCCAGTACTTC. Residues: CASSGQGASETQYF.

The rearrangement joins TRBV29-1 to TRBJ2-2, with D perhaps assigned TRBD1 or TRBD2 (5 bases each). The CDR3 is 14 residues long. CDR1 and CDR2 from the germline V gene are SQVTM and ANQGSEA. The V end lost 7 bases, the J end lost 3 bases, and 15 bases lay between the germline ends. The chain's CDR3 is CSAEGTEYTGELFF. CDR3 coding DNA: TGCAGCGCCGAGGGGACGGAATACACCGGGGAGCTGTTTTTT.

The chain employs TRBV5-1 and TRBJ2-7; D not resolved. The V end was cut by 4 bases, the J end by 12 bases, with 20 bases between. The CDR3 runs to 13 residues. Germline CDR1 reads SGHRS; CDR2 reads YFSETQ. The DNA for the CDR3 is TGCGCCAGCAGCCCCTCCGGGCTCAGAGAGAGGTACTTC. This codes for CASSPSGLRERYF. The full variable domain, with the rest looked up from reference TRBV5-1 and TRBJ2-7, is KAGVTQTPRYLIKTRGQQVTLSCSPISGHRSVSWYQQTPGQGLQFLFEYFSETQRNKGNFPGRFSGRQFSNSRSEMNVSTLELGDSALYLCASSPSGLRERYFGPGTRLTVT.

The chain is built from TRBV7-9 and TRBJ2-2; 7 nucleotides agree with TRBD2. Trimming at V came to 5 bases and at J to 3 bases, leaving 3 bases not matched to a gene. This CDR3 is built from 14 residues. Germline V gives CDR1 SEHNR, CDR2 FQNEAQ (reference sequence). CDR3 sequence (DNA): TGTGCCAGCAGCCAAGGACTAGACACCGGGGAGCTGTTTTTT. The encoded protein is CASSQGLDTGELFF.

This CDR3 is CASSLRSNQPQHF. In DNA, the CDR3 is TGTGCCAGCAGCTTACGTAGCAATCAGCCCCAGCATTTT. J is TRBJ1-5 and V is TRBV7-6; D is uncertain. Trimming cost V 2 bases and J 0 bases, with 2 bases left between them. Germline lookup yields CDR1 SGHVS and CDR2 FNYEAQ. This CDR3 comprises 13 residues.

Note on this clone: The same CDR3 also results from other DNA sequences found in this sample. This sequence joins TRBV10-3 and TRBJ2-2, with no clear D. This CDR3 is 13 amino acids long. The V end lost 3 bases, the J end lost 0 bases, and 2 bases lay between the germline ends. CDR1 ENHRY and CDR2 SYGVKD come from the germline V gene. The DNA for the CDR3 is TGTGCCATCAGTGAAACGAACACCGGGGAGCTGTTTTTT. The encoded protein is CAISETNTGELFF.

This clone was counted a few times. The chain joins TRBV6-1 to TRBJ2-6; D not resolved. Germline V lookup: CDR1 MNHNS, CDR2 SASEGT. Trimming shortened V by 4 bases and J by 0 bases, and 7 bases separated the two germline ends. The CDR3 runs to 15 residues. The CDR3 loop is CASSGGSSGANVLTF. DNA for the CDR3: TGTGCCAGCAGTGGGGGTTCCTCTGGGGCCAACGTCCTGACTTTC.

This clone was seen a handful of times. This chain links TRBV5-1 with TRBJ1-2, with a weak D call TRBD1 (6 bases). Germline lookup yields CDR1 SGHRS and CDR2 YFSETQ. The CDR3 runs 16 residues. V lost 2 bases and J 14 bases, leaving 28 bases between the germline ends. This chain's CDR3 is CASSFSGADGPIQGTF. The CDR3 nucleotides read TGCGCCAGCAGCTTCTCGGGGGCCGATGGCCCTATCCAGGGGACCTTC. Looking up the rest from reference TRBV5-1 and TRBJ1-2 gives the full variable domain: KAGVTQTPRYLIKTRGQQVTLSCSPISGHRSVSWYQQTPGQGLQFLFEYFSETQRNKGNFPGRFSGRQFSNSRSEMNVSTLELGDSALYLCASSFSGADGPIQGTFGSGTRLTVV.